A selection of T cell receptor beta chains follows, all from one sample in a study of breast tumors, draining lymph nodes, adjacent tissues. Using its own MiXCR run on the multiplex PCR reads, TCRdb lists one record per CDR3 protein. This table holds approximately 13,000 distinct CDR3 sequences, 50% found once. The sample taken for sequencing was tumor-adjacent breast tissue. The receptors were gathered from a female donor with breast cancer. Some clones in this sample may be carry-over from other donors' samples. Each CDR3 is given with its conserved first and last residue. D genes are given only for firm matches. Clone sizes are given selectively: once, few, many, or a class where the clone is expanded.

j_gene | d_gene | v_gene | abundance | CDR3aa | CDR3nt
TRBJ1-6 | TRBD1 | TRBV7-9 | many | CASSTLTGVDSPLHF | TGTGCCAGCAGCACCCTGACAGGGGTAGATTCACCCCTCCACTTT
TRBJ2-1 | TRBD1 | TRBV10-3 | NA | CATTGGSYNEQFF | TGTGCCACGACAGGGGGATCCTACAATGAGCAGTTCTTC
TRBJ2-5 | TRBD1 | TRBV5-1 | NA | CASSAGTVNHPQYF | TGCGCCAGCAGCGCCGGGACAGTTAATCACCCCCAGTACTTC
TRBJ2-1 | TRBD2 | TRBV7-2 | NA | CASSSGLAGVNEQFF | TGTGCCAGCAGCTCGGGACTAGCGGGAGTGAATGAGCAGTTCTTC
TRBJ1-2 | NA | TRBV4-2 | NA | CASSQALGYGYTF | TGTGCCAGCAGCCAAGCCCTGGGGTATGGCTACACCTTC
TRBJ1-6 | NA | TRBV20-1 | NA | CSARDRQNSPLHF | TGCAGTGCTAGAGATAGACAGAATTCACCCCTCCACTTT
TRBJ1-5 | NA | TRBV7-3 | NA | CASSSGTVDEPLHF | TGTGCCAGCAGCTCAGGTACAGTGGACGAGCCCCTACATTTT
TRBJ1-4 | NA | TRBV4-3 | NA | CASSQDLKTPLVF | TGCGCCAGCAGCCAAGACCTAAAGACCCCTCTTGTTTTT
TRBJ2-1 | TRBD2 | TRBV10-2 | medium-sized | CASSARTLAGFEEQFF | TGCGCCAGCAGTGCGAGGACTCTAGCGGGCTTCGAGGAGCAGTTCTTC
TRBJ2-7 | TRBD1 | TRBV29-1 | few | CSVATGYSEQYF | TGCAGCGTTGCGACAGGGTACAGCGAGCAGTACTTC
TRBJ1-6 | NA | TRBV15 | NA | CATSSENSPLHF | TGTGCCACCAGCAGTGAAAATTCACCCCTCCACTTT
TRBJ2-6 | NA | TRBV9 | NA | CASSPSPSGANVLTF | TGTGCCAGCAGCCCCAGTCCCTCTGGGGCCAACGTCCTGACTTTC
TRBJ2-2 | TRBD2 | TRBV20-1 | few | CSANFLAGVTGELFF | TGCAGTGCTAACTTCCTAGCGGGAGTCACCGGGGAGCTGTTTTTT
TRBJ2-3 | NA | TRBV5-1 | NA | CASSAGAVTLDTQYF | TGTGCCAGCAGCGCCGGGGCAGTCACGCTGGATACGCAGTATTTT
TRBJ1-6 | NA | TRBV27 | many | CASSSGVNSPLHF | TGTGCCAGCAGTTCAGGGGTCAATTCACCCCTCCACTTT
TRBJ2-3 | NA | TRBV20-1 | once | CSARDRIMTDTQYF | TGCAGTGCTAGAGATCGAATCATGACAGATACGCAGTATTTT
TRBJ1-2 | NA | TRBV29-1 | many | CSVEVTPYGYTF | TGCAGCGTTGAAGTAACCCCCTATGGCTACACCTTC
TRBJ1-1 | NA | TRBV24-1 | NA | CATSDKGNTEAFF | TGTGCCACCAGTGATAAAGGGAACACTGAAGCTTTCTTT
TRBJ1-4 | NA | TRBV25-1 | NA | CASSRSYNEQFFGSNEKLFF | NA
TRBJ2-5 | TRBD2 | TRBV6-5 | few | CASSRLKRTSDDETQYF | TGTGCCAGCAGTCGCCTCAAACGGACTAGCGATGACGAGACCCAGTACTTC
TRBJ2-3 | NA | TRBV5-1 | medium-sized | CASSLGRPISPSTDTQYF | TGCGCCAGCAGCTTGGGCAGGCCGATTAGCCCGAGCACAGATACGCAGTATTTT
TRBJ2-2 | NA | TRBV7-3 | large | CASGTGLGDTGELFF | TGTGCCAGCGGAACAGGGTTAGGGGACACCGGGGAGCTGTTTTTT